The next 9 T cell receptor beta chains were all read from a single sample in a study of blood T cell repertoires in COVID-19. TCRdb keeps only in-frame clones here, not all; method: immunoSEQ multiplex PCR. The data contain 35,000 to 55,000 clones, around 90% of them singletons. The sequenced material came from peripheral blood. The receptor source for this set is a man between 70 and 80 years old with active COVID-19.

The chain employs TRBV24-1 and TRBJ2-3; D uncertain. Trimming pared 3 bases from V and 6 bases from J, leaving 6 bases between. The germline V gene has CDR1 KGHDR and CDR2 SFDVKD. This CDR3 is 12 amino acids long. This chain's CDR3 is CATSDLVDTQYF. The CDR3 DNA reads TGTGCCACCAGTGATCTAGTTGATACGCAGTATTTT.

V usage is TRBV5-4 and J usage is TRBJ2-7; no reliable D call. This CDR3 is built from 13 residues. Trimming left V 3 bases short and J 7 bases short, with 14 bases between. Germline CDR1 reads SGHNT; CDR2 reads YYREEE (reference sequence). CDR3 in amino acids: CASSSAASREQYF. The CDR3 nucleotides are TGTGCCAGCAGCTCCGCCGCTTCTCGGGAGCAGTACTTC. Complete variable domain (other parts from reference TRBV5-4 and TRBJ2-7): ETGVTQSPTHLIKTRGQQVTLRCSSQSGHNTVSWYQQALGQGPQFIFQYYREEENGRGNFPPRFSGLQFPNYSSELNVNALELDDSALYLCASSSAASREQYFGPGTRLTVT.

The V gene is TRBV4-1, the J gene TRBJ1-2, with a possible D match to TRBD1 (5 bases). Trimming removed 7 bases from V and 3 bases from J, with 12 bases in between. Germline V CDR1 and CDR2: MGHRA, YSYEKL. CDR3 length: 13 amino acids. The DNA for the CDR3 is TGCGCCAGCAAGAACGGCAGGGACTATGGCTACACCTTC. As protein: CASKNGRDYGYTF.

This clone was recorded once. V gene TRBV29-1 combines with J gene TRBJ1-2; 8 bases map to TRBD1. The CDR3 runs 13 residues. Trimming took 8 bases from V and 6 from J; bases not matched to a gene: 11. Germline lookup yields CDR1 SQVTM and CDR2 ANQGSEA. The CDR3 loop is CSLTGQGNHGYTF. CDR3 in DNA: TGCAGCCTAACAGGACAGGGCAATCATGGCTACACCTTC.

The chain employs TRBV29-1 and TRBJ2-3; TRBD2 agrees at 7 bases. Looked up from germline, CDR1 is SQVTM and CDR2 is ANQGSEA. This CDR3 contains 13 residues. The V segment lost 3 bases and the J segment 2 bases; nucleotides outside the gene matches: 2. The CDR3 loop reads CSVEAGATDTQYF. In DNA form, the CDR3 reads TGCAGCGTTGAGGCGGGAGCCACAGATACGCAGTATTTT.

CDR3 in amino acids: CASSYGTGYSYEQYF. In DNA form, the CDR3 reads TGTGCCAGCAGCTATGGGACAGGGTACTCCTACGAGCAGTACTTC. The chain joins TRBV6-5 to TRBJ2-7; 9 positions match TRBD1. V was clipped by 6 bases and J by 0 bases; unmatched bases: 6. The CDR3 is 15 residues long. Germline CDR1 is MNHEY and CDR2 is SVGAGI.

This sequence joins TRBV9 and TRBJ1-2; no firm D call. Germline CDR1 is SGDLS and CDR2 is YYNGEE. The V gene lost 0 bases and the J gene lost 4 bases, with 7 bases spanning the gap. The CDR3 has 13 residues. Here the CDR3 DNA reads TGTGCCAGCAGCGTAGCTCAGTTCTATGGCTACACCTTC. It codes for CASSVAQFYGYTF.

The genes are TRBV19 and TRBJ2-1; the match to TRBD1 covers 7 bases. The CDR3 is 14 amino acids. The germline V gene encodes CDR1 LNHDA and CDR2 SQIVND (reference sequence). V shed 3 bases, J shed 6 bases, and the junction held 5 bases outside the gene matches. The CDR3 is CASSIGPGGNEQFF. The CDR3 nucleotides are TGTGCCAGTAGTATCGGCCCAGGGGGCAATGAGCAGTTCTTC.

The chain links TRBV18 to TRBJ2-5; 10 nucleotides line up with TRBD1. V was clipped by 3 bases and J by 9 bases; unmatched bases: 16. Germline CDR1 KGHSH, CDR2 LQKENI. This CDR3 is built from 17 residues. The CDR3 loop reads CASSPLRAGTGAPPQYF. CDR3 nucleotide sequence: TGTGCCAGCTCACCTTTGCGTGCCGGGACAGGGGCTCCACCCCAGTACTTC.